The next 20 T cell receptor beta chains were all read from a single sample in a study of shared clonotypes between healthy human individuals. Sequenced by immunoSEQ multiplex PCR; TCRdb stores in-frame clones only, minus some. This table has some 2.1 million clones, about 94% appearing once. Naivety among CD8 cells was defined by CD45RO negativity and positive CCR7 selection, thereby excluding terminally differentiated effector memory CD45RA+ cells. The specimen was naive CD8+ T cells from PBMCs. These receptors came from a man between 18 and 29 years old in good health. Some clones in this sample may be carry-over from other donors' samples.

This chain joins TRBV14 and TRBJ1-1; D gene uncertain. The CDR3 contains 17 residues. Germline V lookup: CDR1 SGHDN, CDR2 FVKESK. The V end was cut by 0 bases, the J end by 2 bases, with 16 bases between. The CDR3 DNA reads TGTGCCAGCAGCCAAGATAGGTCAGCTGGTACCAACACTGAAGCTTTCTTT. The encoded protein is CASSQDRSAGTNTEAFF.

V is TRBV5-6 and J is TRBJ2-3; D uncertain. Germline V CDR1 and CDR2: SGHDT, YYEEEE. The CDR3 is made up of 17 amino acids. The V end lost 4 bases, the J end lost 2 bases, and 20 bases lay between the germline ends. The CDR3 sequence: CASSNVGLGNPTDTQYF. In DNA form, the CDR3 reads TGTGCCAGCAGCAACGTTGGCCTGGGAAACCCCACAGATACGCAGTATTTT.

This chain joins TRBV5-1 and TRBJ2-2, with 9 bases lining up with TRBD2. Looked up from germline, CDR1 is SGHRS and CDR2 is YFSETQ. CDR3 length equals 17 residues. The junction had 9 bases not matched to a gene; V was cut back by 4 bases and J by 2 bases. The CDR3 here is CASSLPIAGVNTGELFF. CDR3 nucleotides: TGCGCCAGCAGCCTTCCTATAGCGGGAGTTAACACCGGGGAGCTGTTTTTT.

The V gene is TRBV10-3, the J gene TRBJ2-7; TRBD2 matches at 7 bases. Looked up from germline, CDR1 is ENHRY and CDR2 is SYGVKD. Trimming removed 8 bases from V and 3 bases from J; junction bases left unmatched: 10. The CDR3 loop spans 14 amino acids. CDR3 in DNA: TGTGCCATCGGACCCGGGACTACAAACTACGAGCAGTACTTC. Protein sequence: CAIGPGTTNYEQYF.

The chain links TRBV5-6 to TRBJ2-7, with TRBD1 matching 7 bases. CDR1 is SGHDT and CDR2 is YYEEEE in the germline V gene. The CDR3 loop spans 16 amino acids. The J segment lost 1 base and the V segment lost 1 base, leaving 8 bases of the junction unmatched. The CDR3 spells CASSLIPGQISYEQYF. CDR3 DNA sequence: TGTGCCAGCAGCTTGATACCGGGACAGATATCCTACGAGCAGTACTTC.

This chain uses TRBV28 with TRBJ2-5, with D tentatively TRBD2 (6 bases). Gene TRBJ2-7 matches the end of the DNA better, so the J call may be wrong. The CDR3 is made up of 13 amino acids. Germline V gives CDR1 MDHEN, CDR2 SYDVKM. The CDR3, as DNA: TGTGCCAGCAACCGGGACTTTCTAGACGAGCAGTACTTC. This codes for CASNRDFLDEQYF.

The gene calls are TRBV7-6 and TRBJ2-3; D unresolved. CDR3 size: 15 residues. V lost 1 base, J lost 5 bases, and 13 bases lay in between. From germline, CDR1 is SGHVS and CDR2 FNYEAQ. The CDR3 DNA follows: TGTGCCAGCAGCTTAGGACGAACGATGGGAGATACGCAGTATTTT. Its protein product is CASSLGRTMGDTQYF.

The chain combines TRBV21-1 with TRBJ1-1. TRBV21-1 is flagged as a pseudogene. The CDR3 has 13 residues. The CDR3 region has the DNA TGTGCCAGCACCAACAGGGGGGGCACTGAAGCTTTCTTT. This translates into CASTNRGGTEAFF.

The CDR3 nucleotides read TGTGCCAGCAGCTCCGGGACGGTATCCTACGAGCAGTACTTC. Translated, it gives CASSSGTVSYEQYF. This rearrangement joins TRBV7-2 to TRBJ2-7, with D tentatively TRBD1 or TRBD2 (5 bases each). V was clipped by 4 bases and J by 1 base, with 11 bases between them. This CDR3 region has 14 residues. Per germline, CDR1 SGHTA and CDR2 FQGNSA.

The rearrangement joins TRBV6-5 to TRBJ1-1; D remains ambiguous. The CDR3 has 15 residues. In germline, CDR1 is MNHEY, CDR2 SVGAGI. The ends were cut back, 3 bases at V and 1 base at J, with 12 bases in the middle. The CDR3 sequence: CASSYDTEQNTEAFF. In DNA form, the CDR3 reads TGTGCCAGCAGTTATGATACAGAGCAGAACACTGAAGCTTTCTTT.

The chain uses TRBV15 and TRBJ2-7; 8 nucleotides align to TRBD1. The germline V gene encodes CDR1 LNHNV and CDR2 YYDKDF (reference sequence). Trimming took 5 bases from V and 2 from J; bases not matched to a gene: 2. CDR3 length equals 13 residues. In nucleotides, the CDR3 is TGTGCCACCAGCCCGGGACAGGCCTACGAGCAGTACTTC. This sequence encodes CATSPGQAYEQYF. The full variable domain, completed using reference TRBV15 and TRBJ2-7, is DAMVIQNPRYQVTQFGKPVTLSCSQTLNHNVMYWYQQKSSQAPKLLFHYYDKDFNNEADTPDNFQSRRPNTSFCFLDIRSPGLGDTAMYLCATSPGQAYEQYFGPGTRLTVT.

V is TRBV28 and J is TRBJ2-7, with 8 positions matching TRBD1. Germline values: CDR1 MDHEN, CDR2 SYDVKM. V lost 4 bases to trimming and J lost 1 base; unmatched junction nucleotides: 6. There are 15 residues in the CDR3. The CDR3 sequence is CASSSTGTGSYEQYF. CDR3 coding DNA: TGTGCCAGCAGTTCTACCGGGACAGGTTCCTACGAGCAGTACTTC.

V and J are TRBV19 and TRBJ1-2, with a possible D match to TRBD1 (6 bases). This CDR3 spans 10 amino acids. Looked up from germline, CDR1 is LNHDA and CDR2 is SQIVND (reference sequence). The V end was cut by 7 bases, the J end by 13 bases, with 13 bases between. This chain's CDR3 is CASMGGTTTF. DNA of the CDR3: TGTGCCAGTATGGGGGGGACAACCACCTTC.

The genes are TRBV6-1 and TRBJ1-6; no clear D gene. Trimming left V 6 bases short and J 8 bases short, with 14 bases between. The CDR3 spans 14 residues. Germline CDR1 is MNHNS and CDR2 is SASEGT. CDR3 residues: CASRLLESHSPLHF. DNA of the CDR3: TGTGCCAGCAGGCTACTAGAGTCCCATTCACCCCTCCACTTT.

This clone was counted once. The V and J genes are TRBV11-2 and TRBJ2-7; 7 bases map to TRBD2. Germline CDR1 and CDR2: SGHAT and FQNNGV. The CDR3 spans 18 residues. V lost 5 bases and J lost 4; bases outside the gene matches: 20. CDR3 loop: CASSPLSPKSSGKYEQYF. The CDR3 region has the DNA TGTGCCAGCAGCCCCTTATCACCTAAATCAAGCGGGAAGTACGAGCAGTACTTC.

The chain combines TRBV6-1 with TRBJ2-7; D gene unclear. Trimming stripped 2 bases from V and 7 bases from J, with 9 bases between. The CDR3 sequence is 12 residues long. CDR1 is MNHNS and CDR2 is SASEGT in the germline V gene. CDR3: CASSERAIEQYF. DNA for the CDR3: TGTGCCAGCAGTGAAAGGGCGATAGAGCAGTACTTC.

This clone came up once. The V and J genes are TRBV28 and TRBJ2-7; TRBD2 agrees at 10 bases. Germline values: CDR1 MDHEN, CDR2 SYDVKM. CDR3 length equals 19 residues. V lost 4 bases, J lost 4 bases, and 19 bases stayed unmatched. The CDR3 sequence is CASSSYSGTLTSGMYEQYF. CDR3 in DNA: TGTGCCAGCAGTTCGTACTCCGGGACACTAACTAGCGGGATGTACGAGCAGTACTTC.

CDR3 protein: CASSSTPGLASTGELFF. CDR3 nucleotide sequence: TGTGCCAGCAGCTCCACTCCGGGACTAGCGAGTACCGGGGAGCTGTTTTTT. The chain couples TRBV11-3 to TRBJ2-2; 10 bases align to TRBD2. The CDR3 spans 17 residues. The germline V gene encodes CDR1 SGHNT and CDR2 YENEEA. V lost 4 bases to trimming and J lost 5 bases; unmatched junction nucleotides: 10.

The chain links TRBV25-1 to TRBJ2-2; the D is unclear. This CDR3 has 14 residues. Germline assignment: CDR1 MGHDK and CDR2 SYGVNS. The V end lost 2 bases, the J end lost 7 bases, and 11 bases lay between the germline ends. CDR3 region: CASSEGLLDGELFF. The CDR3 bases are TGTGCCAGCAGTGAAGGGCTCCTGGACGGGGAGCTGTTTTTT. Supplemented by reference TRBV25-1 and TRBJ2-2, the full variable domain reads EADIYQTPRYLVIGTGKKITLECSQTMGHDKMYWYQQDPGMELHLIHYSYGVNSTEKGDLSSESTVSRIRTEHFPLTLESARPSHTSQYLCASSEGLLDGELFFGEGSRLTVL.

The chain recombines TRBV15 with TRBJ2-1; 10 bases align to TRBD2. V lost 3 bases and J lost 7; bases outside the gene matches: 12. CDR3 length equals 17 residues. Germline V gene sequence: CDR1 LNHNV, CDR2 YYDKDF (reference sequence). The CDR3 protein is CATSRPLGTSAGNEQFF. As DNA, the CDR3 is TGTGCCACCAGCAGGCCCCTCGGGACTAGCGCTGGGAATGAGCAGTTCTTC.